This entry describes one T cell receptor (beta chain). These data are taken from a study of blood T cell repertoires in COVID-19. Study context: Acute and convalescent COVID-19 samples came from the United States, Italy and Spain.

The J segment lost 8 bases and the V segment lost 6 bases, leaving 7 bases of the junction unmatched. Germline V lookup: CDR1 SQVTM, CDR2 ANQGSEA. This CDR3 is 13 amino acids long. A Seattle source enrolled patients during active infection and followed them longitudinally. Sequencing was performed with immunoSEQ multiplex PCR; in TCRdb, only in-frame clones are kept and a portion is missing. The sample includes 150,000 to 200,000 clones, roughly 79% of them seen just once. This receptor was obtained from a woman older than 75 with COVID-19, enrolled during active disease. Sequenced material: peripheral blood. The chain employs TRBV29-1 and TRBJ1-4; TRBD1 aligns across 9 bases. The CDR3 sequence: CSVTTGGAEKLFF. The CDR3 DNA sequence: TGCAGCGTCACGACAGGGGGGGCGGAAAAACTGTTTTTT.